Presented here are 6 T cell receptor beta chains from one specimen sequenced in a study of blood T cell repertoires in COVID-19. Only in-frame clones appear in the TCRdb table, and some are missing; sequencing was by immunoSEQ multiplex PCR. The data hold some 53,000 clones, with just over 85% observed a single time. Material: peripheral blood. The receptors come from a man aged 65-85 years with acute or convalescent COVID-19.

V usage is TRBV2 and J usage is TRBJ1-1; 8 nucleotides match TRBD1. Unmatched junction bases numbered 5, after V lost 4 bases and J lost 1 base. Germline V gene lookup returns CDR1 SNHLY and CDR2 FYNNEI. The length of the CDR3 is 15 residues. The CDR3 DNA follows: TGTGCCAGCAGTGCGGTTGGGACAGGGAACACTGAAGCTTTCTTT. It specifies CASSAVGTGNTEAFF.

About this clone itself: As the CDR3 is not closed by the conserved phenylalanine or tryptophan, this likely results from a read error. The limits of the CDR3 on the DNA are not certain, so only TCRdb's listed CDR3 is given. The chain recombines TRBV21-1 with TRBJ2-3; the table's D call, TRBD2, has no DNA check behind it. TRBV21-1 is a pseudogene segment. 9 amino acids form the CDR3, both terminal residues included. The CDR3 is CASSKRHGG.

The rearrangement joins TRBV5-1 to TRBJ1-4, with a possible D match to TRBD1 (6 bases). Germline V gene sequence: CDR1 SGHRS, CDR2 YFSETQ. V was clipped by 4 bases and J by 3 bases, with 10 bases between them. The CDR3 loop spans 14 amino acids. CDR3 bases: TGCGCCAGCAGCACCGGACAGCCTAATGAAAAACTGTTTTTT. Translated: CASSTGQPNEKLFF.

The gene calls are TRBV9 and TRBJ2-3; a possible D gene is TRBD1 (6 bases). Germline V gene lookup returns CDR1 SGDLS and CDR2 YYNGEE. The V end lost 4 bases, the J end lost 0 bases, and 27 bases lay between the germline ends. The CDR3 loop spans 20 amino acids. The CDR3 loop is CASSKKPGHNTPDSTDTQYF. Here the CDR3 DNA reads TGTGCCAGCAGCAAAAAGCCGGGACACAACACCCCCGATAGCACAGATACGCAGTATTTT.

The CDR3 sequence: CASSPGTRGTDTQYF. The CDR3 DNA sequence: TGTGCCAGCAGCCCCGGGACTAGGGGGACAGATACGCAGTATTTT. V gene TRBV7-8 combines with J gene TRBJ2-3; 8 positions match TRBD2. J lost 3 bases, V lost 5 bases, and 7 bases had no gene match. Germline loops: CDR1 SGHVS, CDR2 FQNEAQ. CDR3 length equals 15 residues.

J is TRBJ2-5 and V is TRBV7-3, with D maybe TRBD1 (5 bases). The CDR3 covers 17 residues. Trimming cost V 0 bases and J 5 bases, with 19 bases left between them. Germline-derived CDR1 and CDR2 are SGHTA and FQGTGA. The CDR3 bases are TGTGCCAGCAGCTTAACGCCGAGTGGACAAGCAAGGGAGACCCAGTACTTC. It specifies CASSLTPSGQARETQYF.